The rows below give T cell receptor beta chains drawn from one sample of a study of shared clonotypes between healthy human individuals. Here immunoSEQ multiplex PCR was the method, and the copy in TCRdb shows in-frame clones only, minus some. This sample has 2 million to 2.5 million clones, with 93% found just once. The sequencing input was naive CD4+ T cells from PBMCs. Source of these receptors: a young man in good health. Some clones in this sample may be carry-over from other donors' samples. The CDR3 runs from the conserved cysteine through the conserved F or W.

>TRBV27
CASPYGYTF
>TRBV5-4
CASSGGLRSTTDTQYF
>TRBV18
CASSPRANGQGAREQYF
>TRBV9
CASSVALAGSSGANVLTF
>TRBV9
CASSTGQGNSNQPQHF
>TRBV10-2
CASSDRLAGGPVDF
>TRBV5-6
CASSVTGDRGEQYF
>TRBV15
CATSKTGAVNTEAFF
>TRBV28
CASSAGRAMNTEAFF
>TRBV28
CASSLGRYTGELFF
>TRBV11-2
CASSSGQILAKNIQYF
>TRBV10-3
CAISESDLRGQRGMRGNQPQHF
>TRBV27
CASSFRGGSTSGANVLTF
>TRBV5-5
CASSPRDRGNTGELFF
>TRBV11-1
CASRAGADTQYF
>TRBV30
CAWRDSYTEAFF
>TRBV28
CASYRRGRNLYGYTF
>TRBV14
CASSKVGAGTEAFF
>TRBV7-9
CASSPGQGERGYTF
>TRBV5-1
CASSGQGPNTGELFF
>TRBV21-1
CASSKVVLAGECTDTQYF
>TRBV5-6
CASSRGGSYNEQFF
>TRBV7-8
CASRDRGYEKLFF
>TRBV30
CAWSVLGNFPGEQYF
>TRBV15
CATRVRAGNTIYF
>TRBV9
CASSVAQANYGYTF
>TRBV28
CATLGELAYEQYF
>TRBV7-9
CASSSHNEQFF
>TRBV11-2
CASSLDLGVAEETQYF
>TRBV5-1
CASSLSPLQGPYTEAFF
>TRBV6-5
CASSPGTASYEQYF
>TRBV7-9
CASSAFSYEQYF
>TRBV5-1
CASRREAYSSYEQYF
>TRBV28
CASSLQGPLGYGYTF
>TRBV5-1
CASTYGGTYEQYF
>TRBV11-2
CASSPLSGRAHEQYF
>TRBV5-1
CASSGRTTGELFF
>TRBV27
CASSVISGAKGEQFF
>TRBV5-4
CASSPRTSGGAVQYF
>TRBV12-5
CASGLGRGDVYEQYF
>TRBV9
CASSVTGVEETQYF
>TRBV28
CASIARGTGYHQPQHF